The sample holds a few counts of the clone carrying this T cell receptor beta chain. V was clipped by 3 bases and J by 2 bases; unmatched bases: 5. From germline, CDR1 is DFQATT and CDR2 SNEGSKA (reference sequence). The CDR3 loop spans 15 amino acids. TCRdb ran MiXCR on the RT-PCR reads and lists one entry per CDR3 protein. The table shows 650,000 to 800,000 distinct CDR3 sequences, with 12% to 15% occurring only once. Material for sequencing was memory CD4+ T cells from blood. The clonotype originates from a female donor in good health, serving as a healthy control. V gene TRBV20-1 combines with J gene TRBJ2-3; the match to TRBD2 covers 10 bases. The CDR3 nucleotides are TGCAGTGCTAGCGGACTAGCGGATTTCACAGATACGCAGTATTTT. This sequence encodes CSASGLADFTDTQYF.